This entry lists 21 T cell receptor beta chains sequenced from one sample in a study of T cells in tuberculosis. Measured with immunoSEQ multiplex PCR; TCRdb has only the in-frame clones, and not every one. This sample has more than 20,000 clones, with 85% to 90% found just once. Sequencing input: PBMCs. The receptors originated from a donor aged 5 to 30 with latent tuberculosis or without tuberculosis infection.

V usage is TRBV15 and J usage is TRBJ2-3; 7 bases line up with TRBD1. With 4 bases clipped from V and 1 base from J, the junction kept 2 bases outside the gene matches. CDR1 and CDR2 from the germline V gene are LNHNV and YYDKDF (reference sequence). There are 14 residues in the CDR3. The CDR3 here is CATSKGAGTDTQYF. CDR3 coding DNA: TGTGCCACCAGCAAGGGGGCCGGCACAGATACGCAGTATTTT.

The rearrangement uses TRBV10-3 and TRBJ1-2; D possibly corresponds to TRBD1 (6 bases). This CDR3 contains 17 residues. CDR1 and CDR2 from the germline V gene are ENHRY and SYGVKD. V was shortened by 6 bases and J by 1 base, with 21 bases between the two germline ends. CDR3 in DNA: TGTGCCATCAGCCCTTCTACTAGGACAGCTAATAACTATGGCTACACCTTC. Protein: CAISPSTRTANNYGYTF.

The chain joins TRBV2 to TRBJ1-2; 12 bases agree with TRBD1. V lost 6 bases and J lost 8; bases outside the gene matches: 7. Germline assignment: CDR1 SNHLY and CDR2 FYNNEI. The CDR3 length is 14 residues. The CDR3 bases are TGTGCCAGCAGAATGGGACAGGGGGCGCCCGGCTACACCTTC. The encoded protein is CASRMGQGAPGYTF.

This chain joins TRBV7-2 and TRBJ2-3, with TRBD1 as a possible D gene (6 bases). Germline-derived CDR1 and CDR2 are SGHTA and FQGNSA. V was shortened by 4 bases and J by 8 bases, with 16 bases between the two germline ends. The CDR3 contains 14 residues. In DNA form, the CDR3 reads TGTGCCAGCAGCTATGACAGGATTACGGGTACGCAGTATTTT. Translation: CASSYDRITGTQYF. Combining the CDR3 with reference TRBV7-2 and TRBJ2-3 gives the whole variable domain GAGVSQSPSNKVTEKGKDVELRCDPISGHTALYWYRQSLGQGLEFLIYFQGNSAPDKSGLPSDRFSAERTGGSVSTLTIQRTQQEDSAVYLCASSYDRITGTQYFGPGTRLTVL.

This chain connects TRBV29-1 to TRBJ1-3; a possible D gene is TRBD1 (5 bases). Per germline, CDR1 SQVTM and CDR2 ANQGSEA. CDR3 length equals 13 residues. V lost 6 bases to trimming and J lost 1 base, with 10 bases between them. The CDR3 here is CSVKGDSGNTIYF. The CDR3 nucleotides are TGCAGCGTAAAAGGGGATTCTGGAAACACCATATATTTT. Filled out from reference TRBV29-1 and TRBJ1-3, the complete variable domain reads SAVISQKPSRDICQRGTSLTIQCQVDSQVTMMFWYRQQPGQSLTLIATANQGSEATYESGFVIDKFPISRPNLTFSTLTVSNMSPEDSSIYLCSVKGDSGNTIYFGEGSWLTVV.

This chain uses TRBV6-6 with TRBJ2-7, with D tentatively TRBD1 (6 bases). The CDR3 totals 14 residues. V was cut by 2 bases and J by 4 bases, with 12 bases left in between. CDR1 is MNHNY, CDR2 SVGAGI, per germline (reference sequence). The chain's CDR3 is CASSYGGAGYEQYF. The CDR3, as DNA: TGTGCCAGCAGTTACGGGGGCGCTGGGTACGAGCAGTACTTC.

The chain couples TRBV5-1 to TRBJ2-3; perhaps TRBD2 as D (6 bases). Germline V gene data show CDR1 as SGHRS and CDR2 as YFSETQ. The length of the CDR3 is 15 residues. Trimming took 4 bases from V and 1 from J, leaving 13 bases between them. As DNA, the CDR3 is TGCGCCAGCAGCCCCCCCGGGGGTGGCACAGATACGCAGTATTTT. It encodes CASSPPGGGTDTQYF.

The chain carries TRBV2 and TRBJ1-5; TRBD1 aligns across 11 bases. This CDR3 contains 16 residues. Germline V gene sequence: CDR1 SNHLY, CDR2 FYNNEI. V shed 5 bases and J 6 bases; nucleotides not matched to a gene: 9. The CDR3 nucleotides are TGTGCCAGCAGTACCCAGGGACAGGGGGACAGTCAGCCCCAGCATTTT. It codes for CASSTQGQGDSQPQHF.

This chain uses TRBV7-2 with TRBJ2-5, with D possibly being TRBD2 (6 bases). Trimming removed 3 bases at V and 3 bases at J, with 14 bases between. CDR3 length: 15 amino acids. CDR1 is SGHTA and CDR2 is FQGNSA in the germline V gene. CDR3 sequence: CASSLGLGGKETQYF. The CDR3 nucleotides are TGTGCCAGCAGCTTGGGGCTGGGCGGGAAAGAGACCCAGTACTTC.

This CDR3 reads CSGANAGGYEQYF. CDR3 sequence (DNA): TGCAGCGGTGCCAATGCGGGGGGATACGAGCAGTACTTC. The rearrangement uses TRBV29-1 and TRBJ2-7; TRBD2 matches at 8 bases. The CDR3 has 13 residues. The germline V gene has CDR1 SQVTM and CDR2 ANQGSEA. Trimming removed 7 bases from V and 4 bases from J; junction bases left unmatched: 9.

CDR3 protein: CASRESTLSYGYTF. The CDR3 bases are TGTGCCAGCAGGGAATCGACATTATCCTATGGCTACACCTTC. This chain joins TRBV2 and TRBJ1-2, with D unresolved. V was shortened by 6 bases and J by 4 bases, with 15 bases between the two germline ends. This CDR3 contains 14 residues. Germline V gene sequence: CDR1 SNHLY, CDR2 FYNNEI.

The chain uses TRBV10-3 and TRBJ1-2, with D maybe TRBD1 (5 bases). The CDR3 covers 12 residues. V lost 2 bases, J lost 8 bases, and 9 bases lay in between. In germline, CDR1 is ENHRY, CDR2 SYGVKD. The DNA for the CDR3 is TGTGCCATCAGTGAGGACAGTCACGGCTACACCTTC. Residues: CAISEDSHGYTF.

The J gene is TRBJ2-3, the V gene TRBV6-1; TRBD1 is a possible D gene (6 bases). Germline V gene sequence: CDR1 MNHNS, CDR2 SASEGT. This CDR3 has 15 residues. With 8 bases removed from V and 2 bases from J, the gap between germline ends came to 17 bases. The CDR3 bases are TGTGCCAGCCAGCAACAGGGCCCTCTCACAGATACGCAGTATTTT. Protein product: CASQQQGPLTDTQYF.

This chain links TRBV29-1 with TRBJ2-7, with 7 nucleotides matching TRBD1. The germline gives CDR1 SQVTM, CDR2 ANQGSEA. The CDR3 runs 14 residues. CDR3 sequence reads: CPAPGTAPPGEQYF. CDR3 DNA: TGCCCGGCCCCAGGGACAGCTCCCCCGGGCGAGCAGTACTTC.

This sequence joins TRBV2 and TRBJ1-2; 7 bases align to TRBD1. CDR1 is SNHLY and CDR2 is FYNNEI in the germline V gene. V dropped 5 bases and J dropped 6; count of bases not matched to a gene: 12. The CDR3 consists of 15 residues. This chain's CDR3 is CASSNQGGRSDGYTF. CDR3 nucleotide sequence: TGTGCCAGCAGTAACCAGGGGGGAAGGAGTGATGGCTACACCTTC.

This rearrangement joins TRBV4-1 to TRBJ1-2; 8 bases line up with TRBD1. This CDR3 has 16 amino acids. Germline CDR1 and CDR2: MGHRA and YSYEKL. V gave up 0 bases and J gave up 7 bases; unmatched junction bases: 10. The CDR3 region is CASSQDPTGGLIGYTF. CDR3 DNA sequence: TGCGCCAGCAGCCAAGACCCCACAGGGGGTTTGATTGGCTACACCTTC.

This clone was observed a single time. The chain uses TRBV4-1 and TRBJ2-1, with 9 bases identical to TRBD2. CDR3 length equals 13 residues. V was pared by 4 bases and J by 13 bases, with 8 bases of the junction left unmatched. Germline V gives CDR1 MGHRA, CDR2 YSYEKL. The CDR3 here is CASSPGERGVQFF. CDR3 in DNA: TGCGCCAGCAGCCCAGGAGAGCGGGGGGTCCAGTTCTTC.

The genes are TRBV28 and TRBJ2-7; 7 bases are a match to TRBD1. The germline V gene has CDR1 MDHEN and CDR2 SYDVKM. This CDR3 region has 11 residues. V dropped 2 bases and J dropped 12; count of bases not matched to a gene: 4. The CDR3 sequence is CASSLTRDRYF. The DNA of the CDR3 is TGTGCCAGCAGTTTAACGAGGGACAGGTACTTC.

The chain joins TRBV2 to TRBJ2-3, with TRBD2 matching over 9 bases. The CDR3 spans 11 residues. Germline V gene lookup returns CDR1 SNHLY and CDR2 FYNNEI. V gave up 6 bases and J gave up 13 bases; unmatched junction bases: 5. CDR3 in DNA: TGTGCCAGCAGGGCGGGGGGGCACGAGTATTTT. It yields the protein CASRAGGHEYF.

The chain joins TRBV2 to TRBJ1-3, with no clear D. CDR3 length equals 14 residues. V was cut by 1 base and J by 2 bases, with 6 bases left in between. CDR1 is SNHLY and CDR2 is FYNNEI in the germline V gene. The CDR3: CASSEGQTGNTIYF. The CDR3 bases are TGTGCCAGCAGTGAAGGGCAGACTGGAAACACCATATATTTT.

The rearrangement joins TRBV2 to TRBJ1-4, with unresolved D. The V gene lost 5 bases and the J gene lost 8 bases, with 3 bases spanning the gap. Germline assignment: CDR1 SNHLY and CDR2 FYNNEI. The CDR3 runs to 10 residues. The CDR3 spells CASSREKLFF. The DNA for the CDR3 is TGTGCCAGCAGTCGGGAAAAACTGTTTTTT.